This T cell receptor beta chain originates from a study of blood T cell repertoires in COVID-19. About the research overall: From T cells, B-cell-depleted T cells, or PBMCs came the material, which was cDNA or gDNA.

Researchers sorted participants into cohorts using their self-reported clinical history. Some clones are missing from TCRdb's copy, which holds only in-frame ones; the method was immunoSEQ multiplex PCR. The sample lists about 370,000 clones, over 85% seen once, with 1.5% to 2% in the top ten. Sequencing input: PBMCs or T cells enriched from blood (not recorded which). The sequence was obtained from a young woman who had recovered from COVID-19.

The CDR3 loop reads CASRYPGTAPYEQYF. CDR3 DNA sequence: TGTGCCAGCAGATATCCCGGGACAGCACCCTACGAGCAGTACTTC. The chain links TRBV11-2 to TRBJ2-7; 7 positions agree with TRBD1. This CDR3 region has 15 residues. Germline V gene sequence: CDR1 SGHAT, CDR2 FQNNGV. The V segment lost 6 bases and the J segment 2 bases; nucleotides outside the gene matches: 10.